The 19 T cell receptor beta chains below were found in one sample sequenced in a study of cytomegalovirus exposure and HLA in healthy donors. The PCR had 60 Vbeta and 13 Jbeta primers. TCRdb's copy holds only in-frame clones and misses some; the assay was immunoSEQ multiplex PCR. The sample shows 190,000 or so clones, 75% to 85% of them seen only once. Sequences were obtained from PBMCs. These receptors were obtained from a boy aged 5-17 years in good health and CMV-seronegative.

The gene calls are TRBV19 and TRBJ1-1, with D possibly matching TRBD1 (5 bases). The CDR3 runs 13 residues. Germline-derived CDR1 and CDR2 are LNHDA and SQIVND (reference sequence). With 8 bases removed from V and 1 base from J, the gap between germline ends came to 11 bases. The CDR3 DNA is TGTGCCAGTGACACGGGGGGGAACACTGAAGCTTTCTTT. Amino acids: CASDTGGNTEAFF.

The V gene is TRBV30, the J gene TRBJ1-1; D might be TRBD1 (6 bases). V was pared by 2 bases and J by 5 bases, with 18 bases between. The germline V gene encodes CDR1 GTSNPN and CDR2 SVGIG (reference sequence). The length of the CDR3 is 15 residues. This CDR3 is CAWSLLAGARTEAFF. The CDR3 DNA sequence: TGTGCCTGGAGTCTTTTAGCAGGGGCGCGGACTGAAGCTTTCTTT.

The genes are TRBV7-9 and TRBJ1-1; 8 bases are shared with TRBD1. This CDR3 comprises 14 residues. CDR1 and CDR2 (germline): SEHNR, FQNEAQ (reference sequence). V lost 5 bases and J lost 7; bases outside the gene matches: 9. CDR3 bases: TGTGCCAGCAGCGAGGCAGGGGGCTTCGGTGAAGCTTTCTTT. Its translation is CASSEAGGFGEAFF.

J is TRBJ2-4 and V is TRBV25-1, with D unresolved. V lost 1 base to trimming and J lost 5 bases, with 15 bases between them. Germline loops: CDR1 MGHDK, CDR2 SYGVNS. The CDR3 covers 16 residues. DNA for the CDR3: TGTGCCAGCAGTGAATCGGCTGGCAGGATTCAAAACATTCAGTACTTC. This codes for CASSESAGRIQNIQYF.

The chain uses TRBV5-1 and TRBJ2-7; D is possibly TRBD1 (6 bases). Germline values: CDR1 SGHRS, CDR2 YFSETQ. CDR3 length: 18 residues. Deletions cut 1 base from V and 0 bases from J, with 20 bases between. For the CDR3, the DNA is TGCGCCAGCAGCTTGACAGTCGTGGGAGACAGGAGCTCCTACGAGCAGTACTTC. It translates to CASSLTVVGDRSSYEQYF. Using reference TRBV5-1 and TRBJ2-7 for the parts outside the CDR3, the full variable domain is KAGVTQTPRYLIKTRGQQVTLSCSPISGHRSVSWYQQTPGQGLQFLFEYFSETQRNKGNFPGRFSGRQFSNSRSEMNVSTLELGDSALYLCASSLTVVGDRSSYEQYFGPGTRLTVT.

The genes are TRBV18 and TRBJ1-1; D is possibly TRBD1 (6 bases). V gave up 3 bases and J gave up 5 bases, with 13 bases separating them. Germline V gene sequence: CDR1 KGHSH, CDR2 LQKENI. CDR3 length: 14 residues. The CDR3 sequence is CASSPHPDSTEAFF. Written as DNA, the CDR3 is TGTGCCAGCTCACCCCATCCGGACAGTACTGAAGCTTTCTTT.

This CDR3 is CASSSTTGALSEAFF. As DNA, the CDR3 is TGTGCCAGCAGTTCCACGACAGGGGCCTTGTCTGAAGCTTTCTTT. The rearrangement links TRBV6-5 to TRBJ1-1; 8 positions agree with TRBD1. Unmatched junction bases numbered 10, after V lost 4 bases and J lost 6 bases. Per germline, CDR1 MNHEY and CDR2 SVGAGI. The CDR3 is 15 amino acids.

The chain joins TRBV4-3 to TRBJ2-2; D is perhaps TRBD2 (6 bases). The ends were cut back, 1 base at V and 6 bases at J, with 21 bases in the middle. Germline lookup yields CDR1 LGHNA and CDR2 YSLEER. This CDR3 comprises 18 residues. CDR3 DNA: TGCGCCAGCAGCCAAGCGGGTTTTGGCGGGAAGGCCTCCGGGGAGCTGTTTTTT. This gives the protein CASSQAGFGGKASGELFF.

Regarding this clone: Mismatch with germline at one junction end may stem from a read error. V usage is TRBV5-1 and J usage is TRBJ1-1; a possible D gene is TRBD1 (6 bases). CDR3 length: 13 residues. Germline V gives CDR1 SGHRS, CDR2 YFSETQ. CDR3 sequence: CVSGSTGNTEAFF. CDR3 nucleotides: TGCGTCAGCGGTTCGACAGGGAACACTGAAGCTTTCTTT.

The chain combines TRBV29-1 with TRBJ1-2; 10 nucleotides align to TRBD1. Germline CDR1 reads SQVTM; CDR2 reads ANQGSEA. The CDR3 contains 15 residues. V gave up 4 bases and J gave up 4 bases; unmatched junction bases: 9. The CDR3 here is CSVGGDRGQIYGYTF. The CDR3 nucleotides read TGCAGCGTTGGGGGTGACAGGGGGCAGATCTATGGCTACACCTTC.

This clone showed up just a few times. The sample has other DNA sequences that encode this CDR3 too. This rearrangement joins TRBV5-4 to TRBJ2-7, with D maybe TRBD1 (5 bases). The CDR3 covers 14 residues. The V end was cut by 0 bases, the J end by 1 base, with 8 bases between. Germline CDR1 SGHNT, CDR2 YYREEE (reference sequence). The CDR3 sequence: CASSLGAGSYEQYF. The CDR3 DNA follows: TGTGCCAGCAGCTTGGGTGCAGGGTCCTACGAGCAGTACTTC.

The chain uses TRBV6-5 and TRBJ1-2; maybe TRBD1 (5 bases). This CDR3 has 15 residues. V was clipped by 6 bases and J by 4 bases, with 18 bases between them. Germline CDR1 MNHEY, CDR2 SVGAGI. This chain's CDR3 is CASRTPGGGGYGYTF. CDR3 bases: TGTGCCAGCAGGACCCCGGGGGGGGGAGGCTATGGCTACACCTTC.

This chain uses TRBV18 with TRBJ1-1; TRBD1 aligns across 8 bases. The V gene's germline CDR1 is KGHSH and CDR2 LQKENI. V dropped 4 bases and J dropped 1; count of bases not matched to a gene: 8. The CDR3 is made up of 16 amino acids. The CDR3 bases are TGTGCCAGCTCACTAGACAGGGGTTCAACGAACACTGAAGCTTTCTTT. Its protein product is CASSLDRGSTNTEAFF.

V usage is TRBV7-3 and J usage is TRBJ2-7; 8 nucleotides align to TRBD2. This CDR3 region has 13 residues. V was clipped by 6 bases and J by 7 bases; unmatched bases: 8. Germline V lookup: CDR1 SGHTA, CDR2 FQGTGA. The CDR3 region has the DNA TGTGCCAGCAGTTTGCTCAGCGGGAGTGAGCAGTACTTC. It yields the protein CASSLLSGSEQYF.

The gene calls are TRBV7-9 and TRBJ1-6; tentatively, D is TRBD1 (6 bases). CDR1 is SEHNR and CDR2 is FQNEAQ in the germline V gene (reference sequence). Trimming took 5 bases from V and 6 from J, leaving 14 bases between them. The CDR3 sequence is 15 residues long. The CDR3 loop is CASSVTGSGNSPLHF. The CDR3, as DNA: TGTGCCAGCAGCGTAACAGGGTCGGGTAATTCACCCCTCCACTTT.

As concerns this clone: Other DNA sequences in the same sample also yield this CDR3. The genes are TRBV7-9 and TRBJ1-4, with 8 bases identical to TRBD1. There are 14 residues in the CDR3. With V trimmed by 4 bases and J by 7 bases, 5 bases remained unmatched. Germline loops: CDR1 SEHNR, CDR2 FQNEAQ (reference sequence). The CDR3: CASSSDRGGEKLFF. The CDR3 DNA sequence: TGTGCCAGCAGCTCCGACAGGGGTGGTGAAAAACTGTTTTTT.

The CDR3 bases are TGTGCCAGCAGTGAAGGGTCCCGCCGGGCTTTCTTT. It encodes CASSEGSRRAFF. The gene calls are TRBV6-1 and TRBJ1-1; D is unresolved. The germline CDR1 and CDR2 sequences are MNHNS and SASEGT. Trimming shortened V by 1 base and J by 11 bases, and 11 bases separated the two germline ends. The CDR3 contains 12 residues.

This clone has just one count. This chain uses TRBV5-5 with TRBJ1-5; D may be TRBD1 (5 bases). CDR1 is SGHKS, CDR2 YYEKEE, per germline (reference sequence). The length of the CDR3 is 15 residues. The ends were cut back, 2 bases at V and 4 bases at J, with 13 bases in the middle. The DNA of the CDR3 is TGTGCCAGCAGCTTACTCCAGGGTGGTAATCAGCCCCAGCATTTT. Protein product: CASSLLQGGNQPQHF.

This sequence joins TRBV9 and TRBJ2-1; D may be TRBD2 (6 bases). V lost 3 bases and J 3 bases, leaving 19 bases between the germline ends. Germline CDR1 is SGDLS and CDR2 is YYNGEE. This CDR3 spans 17 amino acids. CDR3 in amino acids: CASSDPRLVRGYNEQFF. The CDR3, as DNA: TGTGCCAGCAGCGACCCGCGACTAGTAAGGGGCTACAATGAGCAGTTCTTC. Filled out from reference TRBV9 and TRBJ2-1, the complete variable domain reads DSGVTQTPKHLITATGQRVTLRCSPRSGDLSVYWYQQSLDQGLQFLIQYYNGEERAKGNILERFSAQQFPDLHSELNLSSLELGDSALYFCASSDPRLVRGYNEQFFGPGTRLTVL.